Below are 25 T cell receptor beta chains sequenced from a single sample in a study of PD-1 blockade in classical Hodgkin lymphoma. Assay used: immunoSEQ multiplex PCR; TCRdb lists only in-frame clones, some missing. The sample records more than 85,000 clones, 92% being singletons. Relapse after autologous stem cell transplantation occurred in every patient, and brentuximab vedotin exposure varied. Sequencing used peripheral blood mononuclear cells (PBMCs), obtained before the second cycle of nivolumab. The source is a human donor with classical Hodgkin lymphoma.

The gene calls are TRBV19 and TRBJ2-3; tentatively, D is TRBD2 (5 bases). V lost 3 bases, J lost 4 bases, and 11 bases lay in between. CDR3 size: 14 residues. Germline V CDR1 and CDR2: LNHDA, SQIVND (reference sequence). The CDR3 here is CASSMGERADTQYF. CDR3 coding DNA: TGTGCCAGTAGTATGGGAGAGAGGGCAGATACGCAGTATTTT.

This chain connects TRBV12-5 to TRBJ2-1, with 9 bases identical to TRBD1. Germline V CDR1 and CDR2: LGHNT, FRNRAP. V trimming: 0 bases; J trimming: 4 bases; junction bases outside the gene matches: 7. CDR3 length: 17 residues. The CDR3 DNA follows: TGTGCTAGTGGTTTGGTAATCGGGGGACAGGGATACAATGAGCAGTTCTTC. Protein product: CASGLVIGGQGYNEQFF.

The chain recombines TRBV7-9 with TRBJ1-4; D is possibly TRBD1 (6 bases). CDR3 length: 15 residues. Germline V gene lookup returns CDR1 SEHNR and CDR2 FQNEAQ (reference sequence). V lost 1 base and J lost 5, with 11 bases in between. The CDR3 DNA reads as TGTGCCAGCAGCTTAGGAGGGCAGGGGAATGAAAAACTGTTTTTT. This gives the protein CASSLGGQGNEKLFF.

The rearrangement links TRBV4-2 to TRBJ2-1, with 11 bases matching TRBD2. Germline V gives CDR1 LGHNA, CDR2 YNFKEQ. The CDR3 spans 20 residues. Unmatched junction bases numbered 18, after V lost 1 base and J lost 7 bases. DNA of the CDR3: TGTGCCAGCAGCCAAGTCCCACCCCCCTTTAGCGGGAGGGCGGCAAATGAGCAGTTCTTC. Protein: CASSQVPPPFSGRAANEQFF.

This clone has just one count. The chain recombines TRBV10-3 with TRBJ1-5, with D uncertain. The V gene lost 10 bases and the J gene lost 4 bases, with 17 bases spanning the gap. The CDR3 spans 14 residues. Germline V lookup: CDR1 ENHRY, CDR2 SYGVKD. As DNA, the CDR3 is TGTGCCACCTCCCCCAGCGGGAAAAATCAGCCCCAGCATTTT. Its protein is CATSPSGKNQPQHF.

The chain employs TRBV4-1 and TRBJ2-1, with 9 bases aligning to TRBD2. From germline, CDR1 is MGHRA and CDR2 YSYEKL. The CDR3 is 16 residues long. Losses at the gene ends were 0 bases for V and 2 bases for J; bases not matched to a gene: 2. The CDR3 nucleotides are TGCGCCAGCAGCCAAGAGGCTAGCGGGGCCTACAATGAGCAGTTCTTC. It specifies CASSQEASGAYNEQFF.

The rearrangement joins TRBV10-3 to TRBJ2-2; no definite D call. V was trimmed by 5 bases and J by 5 bases, leaving 15 bases between them. Germline CDR1 ENHRY, CDR2 SYGVKD. CDR3 size: 15 residues. CDR3 residues: CAISLVGDFTGELFF. Here the CDR3 DNA reads TGTGCCATCAGTTTGGTAGGAGATTTTACCGGGGAGCTGTTTTTT.

The chain employs TRBV25-1 and TRBJ1-5; D is perhaps TRBD1 (6 bases). The CDR3 length is 13 residues. From germline, CDR1 is MGHDK and CDR2 SYGVNS. V lost 6 bases and J lost 1, with 7 bases in between. The CDR3 bases are TGTGCCAGCAGAGGACAGAGCAATCAGCCCCAGCATTTT. It codes for CASRGQSNQPQHF.

The CDR3 loop is CASTRTGDTGELFF. CDR3 DNA: TGTGCCAGTACTCGGACTGGGGACACCGGGGAGCTGTTTTTT. The chain carries TRBV19 and TRBJ2-2; a weak D match, TRBD2 (5 bases). The length of the CDR3 is 14 residues. V gave up 7 bases and J gave up 3 bases, with 12 bases separating them. Germline V gene data show CDR1 as LNHDA and CDR2 as SQIVND (reference sequence).

The chain recombines TRBV10-3 with TRBJ1-4, with D possibly being TRBD1 (6 bases). The germline gives CDR1 ENHRY, CDR2 SYGVKD. Trimming removed 6 bases from V and 8 bases from J, with 16 bases in between. This CDR3 has 14 residues. The CDR3 DNA is TGTGCCATCAGGGCGGGGGGGGCGTTGGAAAAACTGTTTTTT. Translating gives CAIRAGGALEKLFF.

J is TRBJ2-1 and V is TRBV19; 11 bases are shared with TRBD2. Looked up from germline, CDR1 is LNHDA and CDR2 is SQIVND (reference sequence). CDR3 size: 22 residues. The junction had 20 bases not matched to a gene; V was cut back by 4 bases and J by 0 bases. The CDR3 sequence is CASSTIGGRWTSGSSSYNEQFF. DNA of the CDR3: TGTGCCAGTAGTACTATCGGGGGGCGGTGGACTAGCGGGTCGAGCTCCTACAATGAGCAGTTCTTC. Filled out from reference TRBV19 and TRBJ2-1, the complete variable domain reads DGGITQSPKYLFRKEGQNVTLSCEQNLNHDAMYWYRQDPGQGLRLIYYSQIVNDFQKGDIAEGYSVSREKKESFPLTVTSAQKNPTAFYLCASSTIGGRWTSGSSSYNEQFFGPGTRLTVL.

The chain employs TRBV6-6 and TRBJ2-7; D gene unclear. CDR3 length: 13 residues. V lost 0 bases and J lost 0, with 3 bases in between. In germline, CDR1 is MNHNY, CDR2 SVGAGI (reference sequence). DNA of the CDR3: TGTGCCAGCAGTTACTCGAGCTCCTACGAGCAGTACTTC. It specifies CASSYSSSYEQYF.

This chain connects TRBV5-4 to TRBJ2-5; TRBD2 matches at 12 bases. Germline V gene data show CDR1 as SGHNT and CDR2 as YYREEE (reference sequence). The V segment lost 6 bases and the J segment 4 bases; nucleotides outside the gene matches: 7. CDR3 length: 15 amino acids. CDR3 in amino acids: CASNRLAGDGETQYF. In DNA, the CDR3 is TGTGCCAGCAACCGACTAGCGGGAGACGGAGAGACCCAGTACTTC.

This clone has just one count. This chain uses TRBV27 with TRBJ2-3; 8 bases match TRBD1. The CDR3 length is 16 residues. V was pared by 7 bases and J by 3 bases, with 12 bases of the junction left unmatched. Germline V CDR1 and CDR2: MNHEY, SMNVEV (reference sequence). The CDR3 DNA is TGTGCCAGCACCACAAGGCTCACAGGGGGAACAGATACGCAGTATTTT. Its translation is CASTTRLTGGTDTQYF.

The CDR3 DNA follows: TGTGCCAGTATGTCCATAGCGGGAGGTGTACGGGAGACCCAGTACTTC. This encodes CASMSIAGGVRETQYF. This chain joins TRBV19 and TRBJ2-5, with 10 bases matching TRBD2. The junction had 13 bases not matched to a gene; V was cut back by 7 bases and J by 5 bases. Looked up from germline, CDR1 is LNHDA and CDR2 is SQIVND (reference sequence). This CDR3 is 16 amino acids long.

The count of this clone is one. The chain has TRBV18 and TRBJ2-2; 7 nucleotides match TRBD1. This CDR3 is 16 amino acids long. The V gene end was trimmed by 6 bases and the J gene end by 6 bases; junction bases not matched to a gene: 13. CDR1 and CDR2 from the germline V gene are KGHSH and LQKENI. CDR3 region: CASSHIQGTAPGELFF. CDR3 nucleotides: TGTGCCAGCTCGCATATACAAGGGACAGCCCCCGGGGAGCTGTTTTTT.

The chain couples TRBV28 to TRBJ2-3; TRBD2 aligns across 9 bases. The CDR3 extends over 13 amino acids. The V and J ends lost 2 bases and 8 bases, in that order; junction bases with no gene match: 2. CDR1 is MDHEN and CDR2 is SYDVKM in the germline V gene. CDR3 residues: CASSLGGGGTQYF. The CDR3 DNA sequence: TGTGCCAGCAGTTTAGGCGGGGGGGGTACGCAGTATTTT. Supplemented by reference TRBV28 and TRBJ2-3, the full variable domain reads DVKVTQSSRYLVKRTGEKVFLECVQDMDHENMFWYRQDPGLGLRLIYFSYDVKMKEKGDIPEGYSVSREKKERFSLILESASTNQTSMYLCASSLGGGGTQYFGPGTRLTVL.

The CDR3 DNA sequence: TGTGCCAGCAGCGGGACTAGCGGGAGACTCCAAGAGACCCAGTACTTC. It specifies CASSGTSGRLQETQYF. The genes are TRBV7-9 and TRBJ2-5; 14 positions match TRBD2. CDR1 SEHNR and CDR2 FQNEAQ come from the germline V gene (reference sequence). V lost 5 bases, J lost 1 base, and 3 bases stayed unmatched. The CDR3 covers 16 residues.

V and J are TRBV5-6 and TRBJ1-5; the match to TRBD1 covers 7 bases. Germline lookup yields CDR1 SGHDT and CDR2 YYEEEE. This CDR3 comprises 14 residues. J gave up 4 bases and V 6 bases, and 7 bases lay outside the gene matches. The CDR3 region has the DNA TGTGCCAGCACCTCACTGACAGGGAATCAGCCCCAGCATTTT. It yields the protein CASTSLTGNQPQHF.

The chain recombines TRBV9 with TRBJ2-1; D could derive from TRBD1 or TRBD2 (5 bases each). The CDR3 extends over 15 amino acids. Trimming shortened V by 2 bases and J by 8 bases, and 17 bases separated the two germline ends. Germline V gives CDR1 SGDLS, CDR2 YYNGEE. The CDR3 region has the DNA TGTGCCAGCAGCGTGGCTCGAGGGACCAAGGATGAGCAGTTCTTC. Protein sequence: CASSVARGTKDEQFF.

The V call is TRBV14, the J call TRBJ1-1; tentatively, D is TRBD1 (5 bases). Trimming removed 4 bases from V and 4 bases from J, with 16 bases in between. The V gene's germline CDR1 is SGHDN and CDR2 FVKESK. This CDR3 is built from 15 residues. The CDR3 coding sequence is TGTGCCAGCAGCCGACGGGGCAGCGAGGGCACTGAAGCTTTCTTT. Translated, it gives CASSRRGSEGTEAFF.

The chain recombines TRBV28 with TRBJ2-7; maybe TRBD2 (6 bases). Between the trimmed V and J ends, which lost 6 bases and 4 bases, there was a span of 16 bases. Germline CDR1 and CDR2: MDHEN and SYDVKM. CDR3 length equals 14 residues. Written as DNA, the CDR3 is TGTGCCAGCAGAACTAGCTCGGAGCTTTACGAGCAGTACTTC. Amino acid sequence: CASRTSSELYEQYF.

This chain joins TRBV6-5 and TRBJ2-7, with D perhaps matching TRBD1 or TRBD2 (6 bases each). Germline V gene lookup returns CDR1 MNHEY and CDR2 SVGAGI. V shed 0 bases and J shed 6 bases, with 12 bases lying between them. There are 14 residues in the CDR3. CDR3 region: CASSYSRGASEQYF. In nucleotides, the CDR3 is TGTGCCAGCAGTTACTCGAGGGGGGCTAGCGAGCAGTACTTC.

The chain couples TRBV2 to TRBJ1-5; no definite D call. The germline V gene encodes CDR1 SNHLY and CDR2 FYNNEI. Trimming pared 1 base from V and 10 bases from J, leaving 14 bases between. The CDR3 sequence is 14 residues long. As DNA, the CDR3 is TGTGCCAGCAGTGAAGGGACCCCGCTCCCCCCCCAGCATTTT. Protein product: CASSEGTPLPPQHF.

This clone was seen just once. The V call is TRBV5-1, the J call TRBJ2-7, with 8 bases lining up with TRBD1. This CDR3 has 14 amino acids. Germline assignment: CDR1 SGHRS and CDR2 YFSETQ. The ends lost 5 bases at V and 5 bases at J; junction bases unmatched: 9. CDR3 bases: TGCGCCAGCAGTATAAGACAGGGGCGAGACGAGCAGTACTTC. Translating gives CASSIRQGRDEQYF.